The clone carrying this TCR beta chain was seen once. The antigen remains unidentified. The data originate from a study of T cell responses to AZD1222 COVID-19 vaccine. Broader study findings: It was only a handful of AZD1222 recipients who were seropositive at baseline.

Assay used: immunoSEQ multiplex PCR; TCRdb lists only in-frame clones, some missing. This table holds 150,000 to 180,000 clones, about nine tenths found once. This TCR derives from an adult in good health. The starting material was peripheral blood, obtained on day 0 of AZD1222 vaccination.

The CDR3 spells CASSPQVVSDTEAFF. CDR3 DNA sequence: TGTGCCAGCAGCCCCCAGGTGGTTTCAGACACTGAAGCTTTCTTT. J is TRBJ1-1 and V is TRBV7-2; D is undetermined. Germline V CDR1 and CDR2: SGHTA, FQGNSA. Trimming took 5 bases from V and 3 from J, leaving 16 bases between them. This CDR3 is built from 15 residues.